This T cell receptor (beta chain) derives from a study of monozygotic twins with inflammatory bowel disease. Study-level points and caveats: Support for a single strong signal or clonotype associated with IBD was absent. Compared with healthy twins, IBD patients shared fewer clonotypes with others, especially with disease activity.

As concerns this clonotype: Its antigen is still unknown.

PCR of TCRalpha and TCRbeta cDNA was nested, with two rounds of approximately 16 and 10 cycles. TCRdb derives one entry per CDR3 protein from the 5' RACE reads, leaving out DNA. The data include approximately 330,000 distinct CDR3 sequences; the top ten clones carry 2% to 2.5%. Input material: blood. This receptor was identified in a human donor with ulcerative colitis or Crohn's disease, or a healthy co-twin of an affected twin (not recorded which).

The CDR3 region is CSASPPIGSSYEQYF. J is TRBJ2-7 and V is TRBV20-1; no DNA is available, so the TRBD2 call from TCRdb remains unchecked. There are 15 residues in the CDR3. Germline V gene lookup returns CDR1 DFQATT and CDR2 SNEGSKA (reference sequence).